Following are 2 T cell receptor beta chains from one sample sequenced in a study of Graves' ophthalmopathy and Graves' hyperthyroidism. As the template, RNA transcripts were used to amplify TCR beta CDR3 regions. First-round RT-PCR employed HTBI primers, with a second-round multiplex PCR after it. TCRdb reanalysed the multiplex PCR reads using MiXCR and keeps one entry per CDR3 protein. The sample contains hundreds of thousands of distinct CDR3 sequences, 22% of which appear only once. The sequenced sample was peripheral blood. The receptors stem from a woman between 18 and 29 years old with stable Graves' hyperthyroidism. Some clones in this sample may be carry-over from other donors' samples.

The table lists this clonotype with many counts. J is TRBJ2-5 and V is TRBV19; TRBD1 agrees at 8 bases. This CDR3 has 15 amino acids. Per germline, CDR1 LNHDA and CDR2 SQIVND (reference sequence). Trimming took 1 base from V and 5 from J; bases not matched to a gene: 6. This chain's CDR3 is CASSIGGQGLETQYF. The CDR3 nucleotides are TGTGCCAGTAGTATAGGCGGACAGGGATTGGAGACCCAGTACTTC.

This clonotype was counted many times. The chain combines TRBV5-4 with TRBJ1-1; the D gene is possibly TRBD1 (6 bases). The ends were cut back, 1 base at V and 0 bases at J, with 7 bases in the middle. Germline CDR1 is SGHNT and CDR2 is YYREEE (reference sequence). The CDR3 has 14 amino acids. The CDR3 DNA follows: TGTGCCAGCAGCTTGCCAGGGGTGAACACTGAAGCTTTCTTT. The encoded protein is CASSLPGVNTEAFF. The complete variable domain, with remaining parts taken from reference TRBV5-4 and TRBJ1-1, reads ETGVTQSPTHLIKTRGQQVTLRCSSQSGHNTVSWYQQALGQGPQFIFQYYREEENGRGNFPPRFSGLQFPNYSSELNVNALELDDSALYLCASSLPGVNTEAFFGQGTRLTVV.